This T cell receptor beta chain stems from a study of blood T cell repertoires in COVID-19. Sequencing used immunoSEQ multiplex PCR; TCRdb keeps in-frame clones, though not all of them. This table holds approximately 170,000 clones, 93% found once. Unmatched junction bases numbered 9, after V lost 1 base and J lost 5 bases. This CDR3 region has 16 residues. Germline V lookup: CDR1 SGHVS, CDR2 FNYEAQ. The sequence was obtained from a woman aged 60 to 75 with COVID-19, enrolled during active disease. The rearrangement joins TRBV7-6 to TRBJ2-5; 8 bases match TRBD1. What was sequenced was peripheral blood. CDR3 region: CASSLDGQGRMETQYF. DNA for the CDR3: TGTGCCAGCAGCTTAGATGGACAGGGTCGGATGGAGACCCAGTACTTC. The complete variable domain, with remaining parts taken from reference TRBV7-6 and TRBJ2-5, reads GAGVSQSPRYKVTKRGQDVALRCDPISGHVSLYWYRQALGQGPEFLTYFNYEAQQDKSGLPNDRFSAERPEGSISTLTIQRTEQRDSAMYRCASSLDGQGRMETQYFGPGTRLLVL.